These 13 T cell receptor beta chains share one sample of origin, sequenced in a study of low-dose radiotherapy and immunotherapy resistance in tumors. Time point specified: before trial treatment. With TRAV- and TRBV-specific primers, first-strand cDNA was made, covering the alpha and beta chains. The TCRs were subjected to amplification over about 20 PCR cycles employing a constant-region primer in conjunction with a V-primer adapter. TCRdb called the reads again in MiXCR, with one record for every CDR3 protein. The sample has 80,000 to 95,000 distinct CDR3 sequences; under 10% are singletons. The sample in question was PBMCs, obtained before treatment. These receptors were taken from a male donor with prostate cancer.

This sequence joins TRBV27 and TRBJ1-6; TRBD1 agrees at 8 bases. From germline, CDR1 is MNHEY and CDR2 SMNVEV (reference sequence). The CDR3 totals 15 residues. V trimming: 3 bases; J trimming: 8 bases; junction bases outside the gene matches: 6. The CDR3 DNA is TGTGCCAGCAGTTTGCGGACAGGGAGGGATTCACCCCTCCACTTT. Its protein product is CASSLRTGRDSPLHF.

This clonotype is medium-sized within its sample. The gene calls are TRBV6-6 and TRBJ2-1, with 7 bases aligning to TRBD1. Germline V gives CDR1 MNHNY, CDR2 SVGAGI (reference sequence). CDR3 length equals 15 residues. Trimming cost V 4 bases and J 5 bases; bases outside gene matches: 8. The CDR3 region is CASSSPGQQNNEQFF. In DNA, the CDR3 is TGTGCCAGCAGTTCTCCGGGACAGCAGAACAATGAGCAGTTCTTC.

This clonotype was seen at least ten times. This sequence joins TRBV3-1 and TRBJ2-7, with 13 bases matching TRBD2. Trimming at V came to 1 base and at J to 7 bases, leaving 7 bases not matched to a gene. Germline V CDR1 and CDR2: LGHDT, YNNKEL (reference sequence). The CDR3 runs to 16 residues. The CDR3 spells CASSQGLAGGQGEQYF. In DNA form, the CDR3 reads TGTGCCAGCAGCCAAGGACTAGCGGGAGGACAGGGGGAGCAGTACTTC.

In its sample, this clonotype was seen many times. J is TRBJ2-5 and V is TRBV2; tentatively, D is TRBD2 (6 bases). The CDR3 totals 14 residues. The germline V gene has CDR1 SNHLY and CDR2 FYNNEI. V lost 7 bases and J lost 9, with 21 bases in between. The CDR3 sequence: CASTWSVSGEAQYF. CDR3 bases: TGTGCCAGCACTTGGTCGGTCTCGGGGGAGGCCCAGTACTTC.

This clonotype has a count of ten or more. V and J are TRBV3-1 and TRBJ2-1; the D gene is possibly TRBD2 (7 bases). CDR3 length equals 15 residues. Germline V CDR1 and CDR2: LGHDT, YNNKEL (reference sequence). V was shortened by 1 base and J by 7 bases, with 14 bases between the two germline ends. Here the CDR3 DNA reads TGTGCCAGCAGCCAAGCCGTCAGGGGAGGGAATGAGCAGTTCTTC. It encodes CASSQAVRGGNEQFF.

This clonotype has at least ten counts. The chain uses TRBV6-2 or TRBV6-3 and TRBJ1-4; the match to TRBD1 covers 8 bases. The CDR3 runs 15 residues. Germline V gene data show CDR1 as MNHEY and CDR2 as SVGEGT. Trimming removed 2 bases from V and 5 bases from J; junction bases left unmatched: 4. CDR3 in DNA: TGTGCCAGCAGTTACGGCCGACAGGGGAATGAAAAACTGTTTTTT. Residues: CASSYGRQGNEKLFF.

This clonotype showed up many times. The CDR3 loop is CASSSQVRETQYF. In DNA, the CDR3 is TGTGCCAGCAGTTCACAGGTTAGGGAGACCCAGTACTTC. The rearrangement joins TRBV6-6 to TRBJ2-5, with D possibly TRBD1 on 5 matching bases. The V gene's germline CDR1 is MNHNY and CDR2 SVGAGI (reference sequence). Trimming took off 4 bases at V and 5 bases at J, with 11 bases between the two ends. The CDR3 has 13 residues.

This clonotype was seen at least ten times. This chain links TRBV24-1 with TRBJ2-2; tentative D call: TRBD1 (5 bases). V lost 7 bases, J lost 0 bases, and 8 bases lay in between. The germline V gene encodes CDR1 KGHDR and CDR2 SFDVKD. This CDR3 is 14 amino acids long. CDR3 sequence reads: CATRATANTGELFF. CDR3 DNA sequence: TGTGCCACCAGGGCGACAGCGAACACCGGGGAGCTGTTTTTT.

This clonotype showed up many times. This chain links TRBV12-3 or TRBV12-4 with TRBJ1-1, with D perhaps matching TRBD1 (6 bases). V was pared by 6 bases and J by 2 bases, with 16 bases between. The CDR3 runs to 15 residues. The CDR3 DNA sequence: TGTGCCAGCAGCGAATGGGGGCAGGGTAACACTGAAGCTTTCTTT. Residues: CASSEWGQGNTEAFF.

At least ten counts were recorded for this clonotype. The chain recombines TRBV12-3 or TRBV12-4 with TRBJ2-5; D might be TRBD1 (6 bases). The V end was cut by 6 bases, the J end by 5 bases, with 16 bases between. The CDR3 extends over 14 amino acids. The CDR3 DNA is TGTGCCAGCAGGGCGACAGGCCCGAGGGAGACCCAGTACTTC. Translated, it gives CASRATGPRETQYF.

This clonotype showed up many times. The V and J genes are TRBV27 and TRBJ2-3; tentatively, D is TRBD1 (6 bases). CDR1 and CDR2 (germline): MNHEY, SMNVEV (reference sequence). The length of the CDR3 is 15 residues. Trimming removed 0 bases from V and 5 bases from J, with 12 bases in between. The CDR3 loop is CASSLSLQGKDTQYF. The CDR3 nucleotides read TGTGCCAGCAGTTTATCGCTTCAGGGGAAAGATACGCAGTATTTT.

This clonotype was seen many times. The CDR3 protein is CSARELGESYEQYF. The CDR3 DNA reads as TGCAGTGCTAGAGAGTTAGGGGAATCCTACGAGCAGTACTTC. The gene calls are TRBV20-1 and TRBJ2-7; tentatively, D is TRBD1 (5 bases). The germline V and J ends were trimmed by 0 bases and 1 base, with 10 bases remaining between them. CDR1 is DFQATT, CDR2 SNEGSKA, per germline (reference sequence). This CDR3 comprises 14 residues.

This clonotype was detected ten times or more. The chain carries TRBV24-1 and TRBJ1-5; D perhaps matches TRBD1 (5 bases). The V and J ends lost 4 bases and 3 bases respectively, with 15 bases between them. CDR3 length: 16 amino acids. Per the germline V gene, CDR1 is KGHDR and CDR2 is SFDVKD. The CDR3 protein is CATSEPGRDDNQPQHF. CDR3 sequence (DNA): TGTGCCACCAGTGAGCCCGGACGGGACGACAATCAGCCCCAGCATTTT.